These T cell receptor beta chains were read from a single sample in a study of OX40 agonist ivuxolimab in advanced cancers. Profiling relied on immunoSEQ multiplex PCR, and the TCRdb table lists in-frame clones only, not all of them. Of about 72,000 clones detected, roughly nine tenths appear once; the ten largest clones hold over 9.5%. Here the sequenced sample was CD4+ or CD8+ T cells sorted from blood, taken in a trial of the OX40 agonist ivuxolimab. These receptors came from an adult with an advanced solid tumor such as melanoma, head and neck, liver or kidney cancer. CDR3s include the opening cysteine and the closing phenylalanine or tryptophan. A D gene is named only where the DNA matches it firmly.

.	TRBV5-6	TRBJ1-5	CASSWGGEQPQHF
TRBD1	TRBV19	TRBJ2-1	CASRGRGYNEQFF
.	TRBV2	TRBJ2-4	CASSEAQGGKNIQYF
TRBD2	TRBV7-2	TRBJ2-2	CASSLELAGGPYTGELFF
.	TRBV5-6	TRBJ2-1	CASSVTRTNEQFF
.	TRBV27	TRBJ2-1	CASGVYNEQFF
.	TRBV9	TRBJ1-1	CASSVDRIMNTEAFF
.	TRBV27	TRBJ1-6	CASSPLLYNSPLHF
.	TRBV18	TRBJ1-5	CASSPDNKQGVNQPQHF
TRBD1	TRBV10-2	TRBJ1-4	CASSDPGQGHEKLFF
TRBD1	TRBV10-3	TRBJ1-1	CAISTQGAGEAFF
.	TRBV7-3	TRBJ2-2	CASSVQGSVGELFF
TRBD1	TRBV5-1	TRBJ1-2	CASSLGTGVGGGYTF
.	TRBV6-1	TRBJ1-4	CASSGGIATNEKLFF
.	TRBV18	TRBJ2-1	CASSLSEYSYNEQFF
.	TRBV28	TRBJ2-7	CASSTSGTGNNEQYF
.	TRBV6-6	TRBJ1-3	CASSRFGGELNTIYF
.	TRBV18	TRBJ1-1	CASSRSGLANTEAFF
.	TRBV5-4	TRBJ2-3	CASSFPREAQYF
.	TRBV9	TRBJ1-1	CASSVDMNTEAFF
.	TRBV4-1	TRBJ2-7	CASSQVTGLAGSEQYF
TRBD2	TRBV28	TRBJ2-3	CASSPDRTSGGDTDTQYF
TRBD2	TRBV6-5	TRBJ2-7	CASSYDGTSSSREQYF
.	TRBV11-2	TRBJ2-7	CASSLLRRGQQYF
TRBD2	TRBV2	TRBJ2-3	CASGGGLLPNTQYF
.	TRBV5-1	TRBJ1-1	CASSLASSREAFF